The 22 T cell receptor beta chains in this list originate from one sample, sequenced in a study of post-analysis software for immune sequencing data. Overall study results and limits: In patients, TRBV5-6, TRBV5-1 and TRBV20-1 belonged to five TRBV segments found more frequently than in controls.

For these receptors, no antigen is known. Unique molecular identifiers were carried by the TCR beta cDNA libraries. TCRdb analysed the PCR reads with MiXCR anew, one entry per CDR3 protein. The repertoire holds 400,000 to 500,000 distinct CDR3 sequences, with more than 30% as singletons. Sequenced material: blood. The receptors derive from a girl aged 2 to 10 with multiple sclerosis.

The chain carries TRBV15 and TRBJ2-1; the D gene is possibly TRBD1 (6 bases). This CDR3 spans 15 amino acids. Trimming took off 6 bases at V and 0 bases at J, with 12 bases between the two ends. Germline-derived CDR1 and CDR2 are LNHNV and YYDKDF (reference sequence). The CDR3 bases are TGTGCCACCAGGGGTAGGGGGAGCTCCTACAATGAGCAGTTCTTC. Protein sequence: CATRGRGSSYNEQFF.

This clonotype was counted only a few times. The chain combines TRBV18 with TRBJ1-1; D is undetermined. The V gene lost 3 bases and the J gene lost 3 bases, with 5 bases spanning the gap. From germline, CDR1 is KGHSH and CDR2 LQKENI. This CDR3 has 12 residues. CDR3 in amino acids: CASSPRDTEAFF. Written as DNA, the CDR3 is TGTGCCAGCTCACCGAGGGACACTGAAGCTTTCTTT.

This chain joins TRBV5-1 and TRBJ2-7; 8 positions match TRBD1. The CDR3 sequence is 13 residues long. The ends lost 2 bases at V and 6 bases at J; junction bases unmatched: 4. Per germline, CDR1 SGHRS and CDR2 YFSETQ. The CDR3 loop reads CASSFPTGAEQYF. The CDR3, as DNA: TGCGCCAGCAGCTTCCCGACAGGGGCCGAGCAGTACTTC.

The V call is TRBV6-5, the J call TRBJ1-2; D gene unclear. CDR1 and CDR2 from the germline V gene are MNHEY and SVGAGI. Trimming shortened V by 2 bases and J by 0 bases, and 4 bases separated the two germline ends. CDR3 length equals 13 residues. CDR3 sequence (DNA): TGTGCCAGCAGTTACGGGGCTAACTATGGCTACACCTTC. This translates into CASSYGANYGYTF.

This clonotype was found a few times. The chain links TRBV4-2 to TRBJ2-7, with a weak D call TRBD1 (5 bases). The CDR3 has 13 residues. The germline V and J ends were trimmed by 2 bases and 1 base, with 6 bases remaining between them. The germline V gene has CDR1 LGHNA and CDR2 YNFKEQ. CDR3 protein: CASSQPGSYEQYF. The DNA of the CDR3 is TGTGCCAGCAGCCAACCAGGGTCCTACGAGCAGTACTTC.

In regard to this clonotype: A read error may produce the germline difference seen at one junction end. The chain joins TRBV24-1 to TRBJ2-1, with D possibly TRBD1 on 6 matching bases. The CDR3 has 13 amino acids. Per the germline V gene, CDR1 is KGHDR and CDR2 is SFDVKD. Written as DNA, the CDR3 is TGTGCCACCAAAGGACAGTCCTGCAATGAGCAGTTCTTC. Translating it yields CATKGQSCNEQFF.

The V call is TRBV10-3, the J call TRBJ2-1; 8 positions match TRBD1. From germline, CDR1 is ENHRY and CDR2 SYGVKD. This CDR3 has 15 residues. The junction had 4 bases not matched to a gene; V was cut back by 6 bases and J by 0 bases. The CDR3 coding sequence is TGTGCCATCAGCCTTGGACAGGGCTCCTACAATGAGCAGTTCTTC. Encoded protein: CAISLGQGSYNEQFF.

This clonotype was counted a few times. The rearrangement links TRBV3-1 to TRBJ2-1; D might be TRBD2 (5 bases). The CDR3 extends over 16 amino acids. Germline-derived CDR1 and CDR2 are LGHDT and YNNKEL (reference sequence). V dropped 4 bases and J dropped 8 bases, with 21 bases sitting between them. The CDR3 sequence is CASSPSIRVLEHEQFF. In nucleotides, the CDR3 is TGTGCCAGCAGCCCATCGATACGGGTACTAGAGCATGAGCAGTTCTTC.

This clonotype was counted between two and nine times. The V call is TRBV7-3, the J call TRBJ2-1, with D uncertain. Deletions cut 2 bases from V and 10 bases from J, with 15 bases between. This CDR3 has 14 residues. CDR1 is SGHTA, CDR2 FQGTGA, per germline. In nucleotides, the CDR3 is TGTGCCAGCAGCTTAGGCCACTCAAATAGAGAGCAGTTCTTC. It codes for CASSLGHSNREQFF.

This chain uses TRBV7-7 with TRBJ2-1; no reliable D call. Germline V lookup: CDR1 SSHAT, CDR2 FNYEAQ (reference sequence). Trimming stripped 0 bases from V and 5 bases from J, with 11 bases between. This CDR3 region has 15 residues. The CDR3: CASSLAQRTHNEQFF. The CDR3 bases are TGTGCCAGCAGCTTAGCGCAAAGGACCCACAATGAGCAGTTCTTC. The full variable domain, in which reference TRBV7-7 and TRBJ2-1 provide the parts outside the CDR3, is GAGVSQSPRYKVTKRGQDVTLRCDPISSHATLYWYQQALGQGPEFLTYFNYEAQPDKSGLPSDRFSAERPEGSISTLTIQRTEQRDSAMYRCASSLAQRTHNEQFFGPGTRLTVL.

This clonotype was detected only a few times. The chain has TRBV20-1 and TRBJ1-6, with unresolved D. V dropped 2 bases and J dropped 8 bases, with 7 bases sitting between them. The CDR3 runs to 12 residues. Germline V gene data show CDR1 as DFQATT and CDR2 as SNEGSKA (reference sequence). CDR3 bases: TGCAGTGCTAGATCTGGGGATTCACCCCTCCACTTT. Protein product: CSARSGDSPLHF.

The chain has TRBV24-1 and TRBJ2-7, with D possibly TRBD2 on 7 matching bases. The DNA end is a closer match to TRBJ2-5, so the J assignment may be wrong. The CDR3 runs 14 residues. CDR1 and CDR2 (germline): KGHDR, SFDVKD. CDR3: CATSERGGWETQYF. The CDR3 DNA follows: TGTGCCACCAGTGAAAGGGGGGGATGGGAGACCCAGTACTTC.

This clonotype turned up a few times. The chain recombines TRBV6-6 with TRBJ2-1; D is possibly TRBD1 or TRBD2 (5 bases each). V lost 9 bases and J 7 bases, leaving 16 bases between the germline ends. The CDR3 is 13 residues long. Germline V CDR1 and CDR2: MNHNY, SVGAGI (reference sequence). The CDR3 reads CASTAGWGNEQFF. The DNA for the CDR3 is TGTGCCAGTACCGCAGGGTGGGGGAATGAGCAGTTCTTC.

The DNA for the CDR3 is TGCAGTGCTGGCGGCGGATTGGGCACAGATACGCAGTATTTT. Residues: CSAGGGLGTDTQYF. The V call is TRBV20-1, the J call TRBJ2-3; D gene uncertain. CDR1 and CDR2 from the germline V gene are DFQATT and SNEGSKA (reference sequence). V shed 5 bases and J shed 1 base, with 13 bases lying between them. The CDR3 extends over 14 amino acids.

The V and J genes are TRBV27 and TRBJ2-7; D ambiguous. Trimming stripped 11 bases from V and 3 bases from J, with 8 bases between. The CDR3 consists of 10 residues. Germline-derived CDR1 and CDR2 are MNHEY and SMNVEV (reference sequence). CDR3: CAQLSYEQYF. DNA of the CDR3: TGTGCCCAGCTCAGCTACGAGCAGTACTTC.

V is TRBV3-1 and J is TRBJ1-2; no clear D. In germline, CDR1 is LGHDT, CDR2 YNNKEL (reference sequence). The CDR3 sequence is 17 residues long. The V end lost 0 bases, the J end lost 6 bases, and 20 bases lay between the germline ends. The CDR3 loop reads CASSQEPPRWHTHGYTF. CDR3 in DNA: TGTGCCAGCAGCCAAGAACCCCCTCGGTGGCACACCCATGGCTACACCTTC.

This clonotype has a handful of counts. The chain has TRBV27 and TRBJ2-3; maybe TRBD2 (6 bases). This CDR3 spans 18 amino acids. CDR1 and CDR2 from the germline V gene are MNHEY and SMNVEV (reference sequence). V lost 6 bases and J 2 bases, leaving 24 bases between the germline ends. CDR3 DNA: TGTGCCAGCAGCCTATATCCCCACGTACTAGCAGACACAGATACGCAGTATTTT. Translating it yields CASSLYPHVLADTDTQYF.

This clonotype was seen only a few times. DNA for the CDR3: TGTGCCAGCAGCTTGGGTCTAGCGGGGCCAGATACGCAGTATTTT. As protein: CASSLGLAGPDTQYF. V and J are TRBV5-6 and TRBJ2-3; 9 positions match TRBD2. Germline V CDR1 and CDR2: SGHDT, YYEEEE. The CDR3 contains 15 residues. V trimming: 0 bases; J trimming: 4 bases; junction bases outside the gene matches: 3.

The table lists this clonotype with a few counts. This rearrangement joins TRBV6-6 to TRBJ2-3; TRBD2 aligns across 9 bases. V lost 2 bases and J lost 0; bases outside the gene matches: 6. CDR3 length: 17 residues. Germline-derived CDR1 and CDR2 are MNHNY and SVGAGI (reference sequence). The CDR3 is CASSYPLSGGSTDTQYF. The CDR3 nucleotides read TGTGCCAGCAGTTACCCTCTTAGCGGGGGTAGCACAGATACGCAGTATTTT.

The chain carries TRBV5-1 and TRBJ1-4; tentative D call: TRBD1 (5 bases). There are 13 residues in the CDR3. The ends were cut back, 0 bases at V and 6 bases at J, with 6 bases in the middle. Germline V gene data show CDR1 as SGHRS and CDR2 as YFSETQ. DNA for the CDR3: TGCGCCAGCAGCTTGGCGGGGGATGAAAAACTGTTTTTT. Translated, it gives CASSLAGDEKLFF.

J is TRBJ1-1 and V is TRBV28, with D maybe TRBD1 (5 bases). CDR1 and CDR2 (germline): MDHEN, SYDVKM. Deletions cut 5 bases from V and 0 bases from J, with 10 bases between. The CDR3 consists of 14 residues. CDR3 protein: CASSGAFMNTEAFF. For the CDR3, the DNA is TGTGCCAGCAGTGGGGCTTTCATGAACACTGAAGCTTTCTTT.

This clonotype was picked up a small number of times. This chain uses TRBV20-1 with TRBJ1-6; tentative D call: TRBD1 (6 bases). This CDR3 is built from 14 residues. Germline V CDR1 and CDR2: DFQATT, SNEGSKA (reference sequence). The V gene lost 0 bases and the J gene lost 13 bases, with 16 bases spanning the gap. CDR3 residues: CSAREGQGQGPLHF. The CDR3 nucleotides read TGCAGTGCTAGAGAGGGTCAGGGGCAGGGCCCCCTCCACTTT.